This T cell receptor beta chain was identified in a study of T cell repertoires in aging, cancer and after chemotherapy. The sample holds a few counts of this clonotype. Its specificity is unknown. Multiplex touch-down PCR with TRB-A/B primers amplified rearranged V-D-J TRB sequences. In TCRdb, the multiplex PCR reads were re-called with MiXCR into one record per CDR3 protein. The sample shows under 1,500 distinct CDR3 sequences, 20% to 25% of them seen only once. Germline V gene lookup returns CDR1 SGHRS and CDR2 YFSETQ. This CDR3 comprises 16 residues. With 0 bases removed from V and 1 base from J, the gap between germline ends came to 10 bases. Study-wide results and limits: Untreated cancer patients had significantly lower blood TCR diversity than age-matched healthy donors. In each cancer cohort, median generation probability increased across chemotherapy, suggesting thymic output rebounded.

Peripheral blood genomic DNA, not sorted cells or RNA, was the template. The TCR sequence derives from a human donor with a blood cancer. Source material: blood. The chain couples TRBV5-1 to TRBJ1-4, with TRBD1 as a possible D gene (5 bases). CDR3 DNA: TGCGCCAGCAGCTTGGGGCCAGGGAGAACTAATGAAAAACTGTTTTTT. This encodes CASSLGPGRTNEKLFF.